The 16 T cell receptor beta chains reported below all come from one sample, sequenced in a study of T cell responses to AZD1222 COVID-19 vaccine. TCRdb keeps only in-frame clones here, not all; method: immunoSEQ multiplex PCR. The sample yields 50,000 or so clones, approximately 80% seen once. The starting material was peripheral blood, obtained 28 days after the second AZD1222 dose. The receptors here all came from an adult who received the AZD1222 COVID-19 vaccine.

In its sample, this clone was seen a few times. The chain carries TRBV2 and TRBJ1-5, with D unclear. V was pared by 8 bases and J by 1 base, with 9 bases between. Per the germline V gene, CDR1 is SNHLY and CDR2 is FYNNEI. The CDR3 is 13 residues long. The CDR3 nucleotides read TGTGCCAGCGATCGAGGGAGCAATCAGCCCCAGCATTTT. Encoded protein: CASDRGSNQPQHF. The whole variable domain, remainder taken from reference TRBV2 and TRBJ1-5, is EPEVTQTPSHQVTQMGQEVILRCVPISNHLYFYWYRQILGQKVEFLVSFYNNEISEKSEIFDDQFSVERPDGSNFTLKIRSTKLEDSAMYFCASDRGSNQPQHFGDGTRLSIL.

This chain uses TRBV16 with TRBJ1-1; D is ambiguous. This CDR3 has 15 residues. The V and J ends lost 1 base and 6 bases respectively, with 15 bases between them. Germline loops: CDR1 KGHSY, CDR2 FQNENV. The CDR3 DNA is TGTGCCAGCAGCCAATATGTGGGCCGAGACGCTGAAGCTTTCTTT. Amino acid sequence: CASSQYVGRDAEAFF.

The J gene is TRBJ2-5, the V gene TRBV7-6; TRBD2 matches at 9 bases. Looked up from germline, CDR1 is SGHVS and CDR2 is FNYEAQ. This CDR3 contains 16 residues. V dropped 4 bases and J dropped 0; count of bases not matched to a gene: 6. CDR3: CASSSTTSGYQETQYF. The CDR3, as DNA: TGTGCCAGCAGCTCTACTACTAGCGGGTACCAAGAGACCCAGTACTTC.

This clone was seen ten or more times. The genes are TRBV5-4 and TRBJ2-5; the D is unclear. Germline assignment: CDR1 SGHNT and CDR2 YYREEE (reference sequence). The germline V and J ends were trimmed by 0 bases and 2 bases, with 8 bases remaining between them. CDR3 size: 14 residues. The DNA for the CDR3 is TGTGCCAGCAGCTTGGGAGTGCTTCAAGAGACCCAGTACTTC. It codes for CASSLGVLQETQYF.

This clone is classed as medium-sized. The V call is TRBV11-2, the J call TRBJ2-7; 9 bases map to TRBD2. Germline-derived CDR1 and CDR2 are SGHAT and FQNNGV. This CDR3 contains 15 residues. Trimming took 0 bases from V and 4 from J; bases not matched to a gene: 4. The CDR3 DNA is TGTGCCAGCAGCTTAGATCCTAGCGGGATGTACGAGCAGTACGTC. Residues: CASSLDPSGMYEQYV.

The chain combines TRBV11-2 with TRBJ2-2; D possibly matches TRBD1 or TRBD2 (6 bases each). This CDR3 region has 15 residues. V lost 6 bases and J 4 bases, leaving 15 bases between the germline ends. Germline assignment: CDR1 SGHAT and CDR2 FQNNGV. This CDR3 is CASRGGGIITGELFF. In DNA form, the CDR3 reads TGTGCCAGCAGGGGGGGCGGGATCATCACCGGGGAGCTGTTTTTT.

The V call is TRBV28, the J call TRBJ1-2, with 8 bases matching TRBD1. Germline CDR1 and CDR2: MDHEN and SYDVKM. Trimming cost V 3 bases and J 8 bases; bases outside gene matches: 17. This CDR3 region has 17 residues. The chain's CDR3 is CASSLVDRVVGGLGYTF. The CDR3 region has the DNA TGTGCCAGCAGTTTGGTGGACAGGGTGGTCGGAGGATTAGGCTACACCTTC.

This rearrangement joins TRBV9 to TRBJ1-6; 8 nucleotides match TRBD1. The CDR3 contains 16 residues. The V gene end was trimmed by 3 bases and the J gene end by 10 bases; junction bases not matched to a gene: 12. CDR1 is SGDLS and CDR2 is YYNGEE in the germline V gene. The CDR3 loop reads CASSDAGQGVDSPLHF. The CDR3 DNA is TGTGCCAGCAGCGACGCCGGACAGGGAGTTGACTCACCCCTCCACTTT.

The chain combines TRBV15 with TRBJ2-3; D is possibly TRBD1 (5 bases). The CDR3 is made up of 15 amino acids. CDR1 and CDR2 from the germline V gene are LNHNV and YYDKDF (reference sequence). Deletions cut 1 base from V and 2 bases from J, with 10 bases between. The CDR3 protein is CATSRVDILTDTQYF. The CDR3 DNA reads TGTGCCACCAGCAGAGTGGACATACTCACAGATACGCAGTATTTT.

The DNA of the CDR3 is TGTGCCAGCAGTTACTCGGACAGGGGGCTGGGGGAGACCCAGTACTTC. Translation gives CASSYSDRGLGETQYF. V gene TRBV6-5 combines with J gene TRBJ2-5; 11 bases line up with TRBD1. The V gene's germline CDR1 is MNHEY and CDR2 SVGAGI. Trimming cost V 0 bases and J 5 bases; bases outside gene matches: 5. The CDR3 is made up of 16 amino acids.

This chain joins TRBV7-3 and TRBJ1-1, with D perhaps matching TRBD1 (5 bases). The CDR3 is 14 residues long. V was pared by 4 bases and J by 0 bases, with 9 bases between. The germline V gene has CDR1 SGHTA and CDR2 FQGTGA. The CDR3 loop reads CASSSGTLNTEAFF. DNA for the CDR3: TGTGCCAGCAGCTCTGGGACCCTGAACACTGAAGCTTTCTTT.

This chain joins TRBV5-1 and TRBJ1-1, with a tentative D call TRBD1 (6 bases). Trimming took 6 bases from V and 5 from J, leaving 17 bases between them. CDR1 is SGHRS, CDR2 YFSETQ, per germline. The CDR3 contains 14 residues. CDR3 sequence: CASTSSGAVTEAFF. Here the CDR3 DNA reads TGCGCCAGCACTTCTTCAGGGGCCGTTACTGAAGCTTTCTTT.

This clone has a single count. This chain uses TRBV7-9 with TRBJ1-6; no reliable D call. V gave up 6 bases and J gave up 18 bases, with 18 bases separating them. CDR1 is SEHNR, CDR2 FQNEAQ, per germline (reference sequence). The CDR3 contains 12 residues. The CDR3 sequence is CASSSTVGGAHF. Written as DNA, the CDR3 is TGTGCCAGCAGTTCGACCGTTGGAGGTGCCCACTTT.

As for this clone: The sample contains more than one DNA sequence encoding this CDR3. The chain employs TRBV28 and TRBJ1-5; 9 nucleotides match TRBD1. The CDR3 covers 14 residues. J lost 4 bases, V lost 4 bases, and 2 bases had no gene match. CDR1 and CDR2 (germline): MDHEN, SYDVKM. CDR3 sequence: CASSSGQGNQPQHF. For the CDR3, the DNA is TGTGCCAGCAGTTCTGGACAGGGGAATCAGCCCCAGCATTTT.

The chain employs TRBV5-1 and TRBJ1-1, with D possibly matching TRBD1 (5 bases). Looked up from germline, CDR1 is SGHRS and CDR2 is YFSETQ. V was cut by 3 bases and J by 7 bases, with 19 bases left in between. This CDR3 is 15 amino acids long. This CDR3 reads CASSSATGTFREAFF. The DNA for the CDR3 is TGCGCCAGCAGCTCCGCCACCGGGACTTTTCGTGAAGCTTTCTTT. The entire variable domain, with the rest obtained from reference TRBV5-1 and TRBJ1-1, is as follows: KAGVTQTPRYLIKTRGQQVTLSCSPISGHRSVSWYQQTPGQGLQFLFEYFSETQRNKGNFPGRFSGRQFSNSRSEMNVSTLELGDSALYLCASSSATGTFREAFFGQGTRLTVV.

V is TRBV2 and J is TRBJ2-3; the D gene is possibly TRBD2 (6 bases). The germline gives CDR1 SNHLY, CDR2 FYNNEI. Trimming cost V 5 bases and J 5 bases, with 14 bases left between them. The CDR3 is 14 amino acids. CDR3 DNA: TGTGCCAGCAGTCGGGACTCCCCGGGAGATACGCAGTATTTT. Protein: CASSRDSPGDTQYF.